The rows below give T cell receptor beta chains drawn from one sample of a study of blood T cell repertoires in COVID-19. The assay was immunoSEQ multiplex PCR, and TCRdb's table has in-frame clones only and misses some. This table has 350,000 or so clones, 88% appearing once. The sample consisted of PBMCs or T cells enriched from blood (not recorded which). These receptor sequences come from a woman under 40 who had been exposed to COVID-19. CDR3s include the opening cysteine and the closing phenylalanine or tryptophan. Each record gives: J gene, D gene, V gene, clone size, CDR3 protein, CDR3 DNA. The D gene is left open where the match is weak. A row's size may be missing; if present it is once, few, many or a size class.

j_gene: TRBJ1-4; d_gene: .; v_gene: TRBV12-3/TRBV12-4; abundance: .; CDR3aa: CASSLSGRLFF; CDR3nt: TGTGCCAGCAGTCTATCTGGGAGGTTGTTTTTT
j_gene: TRBJ2-3; d_gene: .; v_gene: TRBV5-1; abundance: .; CDR3aa: CASHGGSFTTYTQYF; CDR3nt: TGCGCCAGCCACGGCGGGTCGTTTACAACTTATACGCAGTATTTT
j_gene: TRBJ1-3; d_gene: TRBD1; v_gene: TRBV9; abundance: .; CDR3aa: CASSVEPGTGGSGNTIYF; CDR3nt: TGTGCCAGCAGCGTAGAGCCCGGGACAGGGGGCTCTGGAAACACCATATATTTT
j_gene: TRBJ1-5; d_gene: .; v_gene: TRBV28; abundance: .; CDR3aa: CASRGWQASNQPQHF; CDR3nt: TGTGCCAGCAGAGGCTGGCAGGCTAGCAATCAGCCCCAGCATTTT
j_gene: TRBJ2-7; d_gene: .; v_gene: TRBV3-1/TRBV3-2; abundance: .; CDR3aa: CASSQQGNEQYF; CDR3nt: TGTGCCAGCAGCCAACAGGGAAACGAGCAGTACTTC
j_gene: TRBJ2-2; d_gene: TRBD1; v_gene: TRBV3-1/TRBV3-2; abundance: .; CDR3aa: CASSPPSTGIHPNTGELFF; CDR3nt: TGTGCCAGCAGCCCTCCATCGACAGGGATCCACCCGAACACCGGGGAGCTGTTTTTT
j_gene: TRBJ1-5; d_gene: .; v_gene: TRBV19; abundance: .; CDR3aa: CASSIQGNNQPQHF; CDR3nt: TGTGCCAGTAGTATACAGGGGAACAATCAGCCCCAGCATTTT
j_gene: TRBJ2-1; d_gene: TRBD2; v_gene: TRBV19; abundance: once; CDR3aa: CASSIIAGEPAYNEQFF; CDR3nt: TGTGCCAGTAGTATAATAGCGGGAGAGCCCGCCTACAATGAGCAGTTCTTC
j_gene: TRBJ2-3; d_gene: .; v_gene: TRBV7-3; abundance: .; CDR3aa: CASSLTRDTDTQYF; CDR3nt: TGTGCCAGCAGCTTAACTCGCGACACAGATACGCAGTATTTT
j_gene: TRBJ2-1; d_gene: .; v_gene: TRBV6-4; abundance: .; CDR3aa: CASSDFYRGGPYNEQFF; CDR3nt: TGTGCCAGCAGTGATTTTTACAGGGGGGGGCCCTACAATGAGCAGTTCTTC
j_gene: TRBJ2-7; d_gene: .; v_gene: TRBV7-9; abundance: few; CDR3aa: CASSLGGQGYEQYF; CDR3nt: TGTGCCAGCAGCTTAGGCGGACAAGGCTACGAGCAGTACTTC
j_gene: TRBJ2-7; d_gene: .; v_gene: TRBV5-1; abundance: .; CDR3aa: CASSLDRKSEQYF; CDR3nt: TGCGCCAGCAGCTTGGACAGGAAATCCGAGCAGTACTTC
j_gene: TRBJ2-3; d_gene: .; v_gene: TRBV13; abundance: .; CDR3aa: CASSLESRVSVAGTDTQYF; CDR3nt: TGTGCCAGCAGCTTAGAGTCCCGTGTGAGTGTAGCGGGCACAGATACGCAGTATTTT
j_gene: TRBJ1-4; d_gene: .; v_gene: TRBV6-5; abundance: .; CDR3aa: CASNLQWRNEKLFF; CDR3nt: TGTGCCAGCAACTTACAGTGGAGGAATGAAAAACTGTTTTTT
j_gene: TRBJ2-2; d_gene: TRBD2; v_gene: TRBV5-1; abundance: .; CDR3aa: CASSFSGGSTGELFF; CDR3nt: TGCGCCAGCAGCTTTTCGGGCGGGAGCACCGGGGAGCTGTTTTTT
j_gene: TRBJ2-7; d_gene: TRBD2; v_gene: TRBV27; abundance: .; CDR3aa: CASSLQKSGTYEQYF; CDR3nt: TGTGCCAGCAGTTTGCAAAAAAGCGGGACCTACGAGCAGTACTTC
j_gene: TRBJ2-5; d_gene: TRBD2; v_gene: TRBV27; abundance: .; CDR3aa: CASSTLAGVGTQYF; CDR3nt: TGTGCCAGCAGTACCCTAGCGGGAGTGGGGACCCAGTACTTC
j_gene: TRBJ2-6; d_gene: .; v_gene: TRBV20-1; abundance: .; CDR3aa: CSASGWGPGSGANVLTF; CDR3nt: TGCAGTGCTAGTGGGTGGGGGCCTGGCTCTGGGGCCAACGTCCTGACTTTC
j_gene: TRBJ1-2; d_gene: .; v_gene: TRBV30; abundance: .; CDR3aa: CAFLRTDYGYTF; CDR3nt: TGTGCCTTCCTACGGACAGACTATGGCTACACCTTC
j_gene: TRBJ2-1; d_gene: TRBD2; v_gene: TRBV28; abundance: .; CDR3aa: CASSFLSGPLYNEQFF; CDR3nt: TGTGCCAGCAGTTTCCTTAGCGGGCCGTTATACAATGAGCAGTTCTTC
j_gene: TRBJ2-5; d_gene: TRBD2; v_gene: TRBV11-2; abundance: .; CDR3aa: CASSPGTSGPQETQYF; CDR3nt: TGTGCCAGCAGCCCCGGGACTAGCGGGCCCCAAGAGACCCAGTACTTC
j_gene: TRBJ2-1; d_gene: TRBD2; v_gene: TRBV28; abundance: .; CDR3aa: CASRLGTSGEQFF; CDR3nt: TGTGCCAGCAGGCTTGGGACTAGCGGCGAGCAGTTCTTC
j_gene: TRBJ2-3; d_gene: .; v_gene: TRBV27; abundance: .; CDR3aa: CASNKRGFTDTQYF; CDR3nt: TGTGCCAGCAACAAAAGAGGGTTCACAGATACGCAGTATTTT
j_gene: TRBJ2-1; d_gene: .; v_gene: TRBV7-9; abundance: .; CDR3aa: CASSLEGLATYNEQFF; CDR3nt: TGTGCCAGCAGCTTAGAGGGGCTAGCGACATACAATGAGCAGTTCTTC
j_gene: TRBJ1-2; d_gene: TRBD1; v_gene: TRBV28; abundance: .; CDR3aa: CASSSGTGDYGYTF; CDR3nt: TGTGCCAGCAGTTCCGGGACAGGGGACTATGGCTACACCTTC
j_gene: TRBJ2-1; d_gene: TRBD2; v_gene: TRBV19; abundance: .; CDR3aa: CASSQGSGRAMDEQFF; CDR3nt: TGTGCCAGTAGTCAGGGGAGCGGGAGGGCCATGGATGAGCAGTTCTTC
j_gene: TRBJ2-1; d_gene: TRBD2; v_gene: TRBV4-2; abundance: .; CDR3aa: CASSRGLAGPSYNEQFF; CDR3nt: TGTGCCAGCAGCCGAGGACTAGCGGGACCTTCCTACAATGAGCAGTTCTTC
j_gene: TRBJ1-2; d_gene: .; v_gene: TRBV3-1/TRBV3-2; abundance: few; CDR3aa: CASSHTGQGGYTF; CDR3nt: TGTGCCAGCAGCCACACAGGGCAGGGTGGCTACACCTTC
j_gene: TRBJ1-2; d_gene: TRBD1; v_gene: TRBV5-6; abundance: .; CDR3aa: CASSAGQGGGYTF; CDR3nt: TGTGCCAGCAGCGCCGGACAGGGGGGTGGCTACACCTTC
j_gene: TRBJ1-1; d_gene: .; v_gene: TRBV3-1/TRBV3-2; abundance: .; CDR3aa: CASSHMGHQAFF; CDR3nt: TGTGCCAGCAGCCATATGGGACATCAAGCTTTCTTT
j_gene: TRBJ1-2; d_gene: .; v_gene: TRBV7-3; abundance: .; CDR3aa: CASSPGGGLNYGYTF; CDR3nt: TGTGCCAGCAGTCCAGGTGGAGGGCTAAACTATGGCTACACCTTC